Below, 15 T cell receptor beta chains from the same sample are listed, as sequenced in a study of long-term antiretroviral therapy in people with HIV. The run of the v3.0 immunoSEQ assay was at survey level. Measured with immunoSEQ multiplex PCR; TCRdb has only the in-frame clones, and not every one. Among about 39,000 clones listed, roughly nine tenths were seen once. This sample comprised unsorted PBMCs, obtained 1.2 years after starting antiretroviral therapy. The receptor set was obtained from a woman aged 45-65 years with HIV.

The chain combines TRBV19 with TRBJ2-2, with D possibly being TRBD1 (5 bases). V was pared by 3 bases and J by 7 bases, with 15 bases between. The CDR3 extends over 15 amino acids. The germline gives CDR1 LNHDA, CDR2 SQIVND (reference sequence). CDR3 nucleotides: TGTGCCAGTAGTATGGGGCAGGGTAGGGTCGGGGAGCTGTTTTTT. Translation: CASSMGQGRVGELFF.

The chain is built from TRBV5-8 and TRBJ1-3; D unresolved. Trimming pared 2 bases from V and 4 bases from J, leaving 4 bases between. CDR3 length equals 12 residues. Germline V lookup: CDR1 SGHTS, CDR2 YDEGEE. The CDR3 spells CASSFVGNTIYF. As DNA, the CDR3 is TGTGCCAGCAGCTTCGTGGGAAACACCATATATTTT.

The chain is built from TRBV10-2 and TRBJ2-5; D not certain. In germline, CDR1 is WSHSY, CDR2 SAAADI. V gave up 4 bases and J gave up 0 bases, with 3 bases separating them. The CDR3 is 12 amino acids. CDR3 sequence (DNA): TGCGCCAGCAGTGCGTACCAAGAGACCCAGTACTTC. Translated, it gives CASSAYQETQYF.

The chain combines TRBV4-1 with TRBJ2-1; weak D call: TRBD2 (7 bases). Trimming removed 4 bases at V and 3 bases at J, with 16 bases between. CDR1 is MGHRA and CDR2 is YSYEKL in the germline V gene. The CDR3 loop spans 16 amino acids. For the CDR3, the DNA is TGCGCCAGCAGCCCTCAGGGGAGGGACCTCTACAATGAGCAGTTCTTC. Its translation is CASSPQGRDLYNEQFF.

The genes are TRBV6-5 and TRBJ1-3; D is possibly TRBD1 (5 bases). Trimming removed 5 bases from V and 0 bases from J, with 8 bases in between. The CDR3 covers 14 residues. Per the germline V gene, CDR1 is MNHEY and CDR2 is SVGAGI. In DNA, the CDR3 is TGTGCCAGCAGTGTGGACAACTCTGGAAACACCATATATTTT. It specifies CASSVDNSGNTIYF.

The genes are TRBV9 and TRBJ2-2, with 7 nucleotides matching TRBD2. The V gene's germline CDR1 is SGDLS and CDR2 YYNGEE. The V gene end was trimmed by 0 bases and the J gene end by 2 bases; junction bases not matched to a gene: 1. CDR3 length equals 15 residues. CDR3 region: CASSVGGGNTGELFF. CDR3 nucleotides: TGTGCCAGCAGCGTAGGGGGGGGTAACACCGGGGAGCTGTTTTTT.

The V and J genes are TRBV7-9 and TRBJ2-1; 10 bases map to TRBD1. Germline loops: CDR1 SEHNR, CDR2 FQNEAQ (reference sequence). The CDR3 extends over 18 amino acids. J lost 2 bases, V lost 5 bases, and 12 bases had no gene match. This chain's CDR3 is CASSPTSVDRGPYNEQFF. The CDR3 coding sequence is TGTGCCAGCAGCCCTACTTCCGTTGACAGGGGGCCCTACAATGAGCAGTTCTTC. Based on the CDR3 plus reference TRBV7-9 and TRBJ2-1, the full variable domain is DTGVSQNPRHKITKRGQNVTFRCDPISEHNRLYWYRQTLGQGPEFLTYFQNEAQLEKSRLLSDRFSAERPKGSFSTLEIQRTEQGDSAMYLCASSPTSVDRGPYNEQFFGPGTRLTVL.

This sequence joins TRBV11-2 and TRBJ2-7; unclear D gene. Trimming took 2 bases from V and 6 from J, leaving 8 bases between them. Germline CDR1 SGHAT, CDR2 FQNNGV. The CDR3 sequence is 12 residues long. CDR3 protein: CASSLLIREQYF. The CDR3, as DNA: TGTGCCAGCAGCTTATTAATCCGCGAGCAGTACTTC.

The chain carries TRBV5-1 and TRBJ2-2, with D unclear. Germline CDR1 is SGHRS and CDR2 is YFSETQ. CDR3 length: 12 residues. The V end lost 5 bases, the J end lost 7 bases, and 9 bases lay between the germline ends. In DNA, the CDR3 is TGCGCCAGCAGTTCATCTGGCGGGGAGCTGTTTTTT. Residues: CASSSSGGELFF.

The V call is TRBV4-3, the J call TRBJ1-3; tentatively, D is TRBD1 (6 bases). V was clipped by 1 base and J by 3 bases, with 19 bases between them. This CDR3 has 18 residues. Germline values: CDR1 LGHNA, CDR2 YSLEER. CDR3 nucleotide sequence: TGCGCCAGCAGCCAAGTTCGGGGCTTTAAGGGGGTTGGAAACACCATATATTTT. It translates to CASSQVRGFKGVGNTIYF.

The rearrangement links TRBV6-5 to TRBJ2-1, with 10 positions matching TRBD1. Germline V CDR1 and CDR2: MNHEY, SVGAGI. The CDR3 totals 15 residues. Unmatched junction bases numbered 3, after V lost 5 bases and J lost 2 bases. CDR3 loop: CASSRDRGTYNEQFF. CDR3 sequence (DNA): TGTGCCAGCAGTCGGGACAGGGGAACCTACAATGAGCAGTTCTTC.

The V gene is TRBV18, the J gene TRBJ2-1; tentative D call: TRBD2 (6 bases). Trimming took off 3 bases at V and 9 bases at J, with 12 bases between the two ends. Germline V lookup: CDR1 KGHSH, CDR2 LQKENI. The length of the CDR3 is 13 residues. CDR3 protein: CASSPLGRSEQFF. The CDR3 DNA is TGTGCCAGCTCACCCTTGGGGAGGTCTGAGCAGTTCTTC. Full variable domain (outside the CDR3, taken from reference TRBV18 and TRBJ2-1): NAGVMQNPRHLVRRRGQEARLRCSPMKGHSHVYWYRQLPEEGLKFMVYLQKENIIDESGMPKERFSAEFPKEGPSILRIQQVVRGDSAAYFCASSPLGRSEQFFGPGTRLTVL.

This chain joins TRBV30 and TRBJ1-1; D not resolved. Per germline, CDR1 GTSNPN and CDR2 SVGIG (reference sequence). This CDR3 region has 13 residues. Deletions cut 1 base from V and 0 bases from J, with 6 bases between. The CDR3 loop reads CAWSDQMNTEAFF. The CDR3 DNA is TGTGCCTGGAGTGACCAGATGAACACTGAAGCTTTCTTT.

The rearrangement links TRBV15 to TRBJ1-5; 7 bases align to TRBD1. The CDR3 extends over 13 amino acids. Losses at the gene ends were 5 bases for V and 5 bases for J; bases not matched to a gene: 3. CDR1 is LNHNV and CDR2 is YYDKDF in the germline V gene (reference sequence). The CDR3 sequence: CATSGQGDQPQHF. As DNA, the CDR3 is TGTGCCACCAGCGGCCAGGGGGATCAGCCCCAGCATTTT.

This CDR3 is CASSLRANYGYTF. The DNA for the CDR3 is TGTGCCAGCAGCTTGAGAGCGAACTATGGCTACACCTTC. The chain combines TRBV5-5 with TRBJ1-2, with D unresolved. CDR1 is SGHKS and CDR2 is YYEKEE in the germline V gene (reference sequence). CDR3 length: 13 residues. The germline V and J ends were trimmed by 1 base and 2 bases, with 6 bases remaining between them.